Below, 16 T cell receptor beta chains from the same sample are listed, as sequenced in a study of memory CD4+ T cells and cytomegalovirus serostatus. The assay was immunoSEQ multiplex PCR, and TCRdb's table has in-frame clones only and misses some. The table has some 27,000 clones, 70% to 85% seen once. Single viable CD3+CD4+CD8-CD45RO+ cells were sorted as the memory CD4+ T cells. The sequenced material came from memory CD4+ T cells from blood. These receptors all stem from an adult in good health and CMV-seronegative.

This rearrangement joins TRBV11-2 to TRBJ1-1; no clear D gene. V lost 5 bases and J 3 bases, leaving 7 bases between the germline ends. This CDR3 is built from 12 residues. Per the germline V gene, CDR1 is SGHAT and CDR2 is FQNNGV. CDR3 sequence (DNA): TGTGCCAGCAGCCTCCAATACACTGAAGCTTTCTTT. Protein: CASSLQYTEAFF.

In DNA, the CDR3 is TGCAGTGTTTACAGGGGCGATGGCTACACCTTC. It encodes CSVYRGDGYTF. V and J are TRBV20-1 and TRBJ1-2; 7 bases fit TRBD1. This CDR3 contains 11 residues. Germline CDR1 DFQATT, CDR2 SNEGSKA (reference sequence). The ends lost 7 bases at V and 6 bases at J; junction bases unmatched: 5.

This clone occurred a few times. CDR3 loop: CASRDRVNEKLFF. In DNA form, the CDR3 reads TGTGCCAGCAGAGACAGGGTTAATGAAAAACTGTTTTTT. The chain has TRBV27 and TRBJ1-4; TRBD1 aligns across 7 bases. CDR3 length: 13 amino acids. Losses at the gene ends were 6 bases for V and 4 bases for J; bases not matched to a gene: 2. Germline V lookup: CDR1 MNHEY, CDR2 SMNVEV (reference sequence).

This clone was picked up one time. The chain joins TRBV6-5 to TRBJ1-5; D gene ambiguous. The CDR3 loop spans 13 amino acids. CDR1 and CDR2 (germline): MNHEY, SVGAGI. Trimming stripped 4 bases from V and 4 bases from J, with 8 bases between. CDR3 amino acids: CASSSQNNQPQHF. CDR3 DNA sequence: TGTGCCAGCAGTTCCCAGAATAATCAGCCCCAGCATTTT.

Here the CDR3 DNA reads TGTGCCAGCAGGGTACACAATGAGCAGTTCTTC. Amino acids: CASRVHNEQFF. The V and J genes are TRBV5-8 and TRBJ2-1; unclear D gene. Germline CDR1 is SGHTS and CDR2 is YDEGEE. Trimming stripped 5 bases from V and 5 bases from J, with 5 bases between. The CDR3 is 11 residues long.

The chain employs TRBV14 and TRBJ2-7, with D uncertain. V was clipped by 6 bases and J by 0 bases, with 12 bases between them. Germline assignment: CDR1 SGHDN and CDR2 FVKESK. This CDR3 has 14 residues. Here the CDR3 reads CASRSTWSSYEQYF. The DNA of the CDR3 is TGTGCCAGCAGATCCACATGGAGCTCCTACGAGCAGTACTTC.

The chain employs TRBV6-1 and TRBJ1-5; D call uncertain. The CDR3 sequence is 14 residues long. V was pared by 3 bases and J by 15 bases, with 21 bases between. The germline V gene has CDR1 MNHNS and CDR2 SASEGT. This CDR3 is CASSDRTALGVWHF. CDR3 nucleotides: TGTGCCAGCAGTGACCGGACGGCTCTCGGAGTTTGGCATTTT.

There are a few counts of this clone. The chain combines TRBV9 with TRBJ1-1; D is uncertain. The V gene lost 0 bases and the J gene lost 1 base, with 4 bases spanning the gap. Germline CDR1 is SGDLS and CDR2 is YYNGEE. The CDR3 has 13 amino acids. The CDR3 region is CASSVGANTEAFF. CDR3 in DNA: TGTGCCAGCAGCGTAGGAGCGAACACTGAAGCTTTCTTT.

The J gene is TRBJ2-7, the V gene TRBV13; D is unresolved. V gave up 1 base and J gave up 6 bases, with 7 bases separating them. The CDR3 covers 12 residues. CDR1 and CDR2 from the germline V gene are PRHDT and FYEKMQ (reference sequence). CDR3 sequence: CASSLVGGEQYF. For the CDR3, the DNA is TGTGCCAGCAGCTTAGTGGGCGGCGAGCAGTACTTC.

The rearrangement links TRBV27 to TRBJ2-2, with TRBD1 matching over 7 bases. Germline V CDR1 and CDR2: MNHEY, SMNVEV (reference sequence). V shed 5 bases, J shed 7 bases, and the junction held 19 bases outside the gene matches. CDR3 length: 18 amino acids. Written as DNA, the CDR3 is TGTGCCAGCAGTGTCCCGGGGCAGGGGGACCCTAGGTACGGGGAGCTGTTTTTT. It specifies CASSVPGQGDPRYGELFF.

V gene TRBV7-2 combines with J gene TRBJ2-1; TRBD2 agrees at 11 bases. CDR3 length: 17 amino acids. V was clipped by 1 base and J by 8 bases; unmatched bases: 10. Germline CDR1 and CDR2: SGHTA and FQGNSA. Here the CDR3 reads CASSLVGTSGRVDEQFF. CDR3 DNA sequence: TGTGCCAGCAGCTTAGTTGGCACTAGCGGGAGAGTCGATGAGCAGTTCTTC.

CDR3 protein: CATCPGQGANEQFF. The CDR3 coding sequence is TGTGCCACCTGTCCGGGACAGGGGGCAAATGAGCAGTTCTTC. V is TRBV10-3 and J is TRBJ2-1; 12 bases fit TRBD1. The germline V gene has CDR1 ENHRY and CDR2 SYGVKD. This CDR3 has 14 amino acids. V lost 10 bases, J lost 7 bases, and 8 bases stayed unmatched.

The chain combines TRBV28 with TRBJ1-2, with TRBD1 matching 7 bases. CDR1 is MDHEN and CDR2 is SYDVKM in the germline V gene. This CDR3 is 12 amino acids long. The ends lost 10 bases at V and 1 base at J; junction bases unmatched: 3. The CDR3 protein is CAIDRDNYGYTF. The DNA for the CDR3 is TGTGCCATTGACAGGGATAACTATGGCTACACCTTC.

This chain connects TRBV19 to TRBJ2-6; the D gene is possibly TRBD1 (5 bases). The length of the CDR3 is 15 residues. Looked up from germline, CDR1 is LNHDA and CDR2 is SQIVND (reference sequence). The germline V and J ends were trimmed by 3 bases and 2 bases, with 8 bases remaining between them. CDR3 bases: TGTGCCAGTAGTATGGAAGGGGCTGGGGCCAACGTCCTGACTTTC. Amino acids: CASSMEGAGANVLTF.

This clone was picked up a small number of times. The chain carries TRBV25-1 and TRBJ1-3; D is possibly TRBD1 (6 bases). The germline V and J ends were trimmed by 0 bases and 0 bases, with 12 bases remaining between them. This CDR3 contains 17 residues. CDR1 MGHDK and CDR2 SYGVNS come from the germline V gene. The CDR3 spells CASSEYRGTTSGNTIYF. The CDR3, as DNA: TGTGCCAGCAGTGAATATCGGGGGACAACCTCTGGAAACACCATATATTTT.

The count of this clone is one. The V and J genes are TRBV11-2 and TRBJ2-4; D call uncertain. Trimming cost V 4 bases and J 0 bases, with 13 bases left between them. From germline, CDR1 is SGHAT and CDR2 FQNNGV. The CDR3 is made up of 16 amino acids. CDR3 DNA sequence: TGTGCCAGCAGCTCCTATTTGAACCTAGCCAAAAACATTCAGTACTTC. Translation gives CASSSYLNLAKNIQYF.